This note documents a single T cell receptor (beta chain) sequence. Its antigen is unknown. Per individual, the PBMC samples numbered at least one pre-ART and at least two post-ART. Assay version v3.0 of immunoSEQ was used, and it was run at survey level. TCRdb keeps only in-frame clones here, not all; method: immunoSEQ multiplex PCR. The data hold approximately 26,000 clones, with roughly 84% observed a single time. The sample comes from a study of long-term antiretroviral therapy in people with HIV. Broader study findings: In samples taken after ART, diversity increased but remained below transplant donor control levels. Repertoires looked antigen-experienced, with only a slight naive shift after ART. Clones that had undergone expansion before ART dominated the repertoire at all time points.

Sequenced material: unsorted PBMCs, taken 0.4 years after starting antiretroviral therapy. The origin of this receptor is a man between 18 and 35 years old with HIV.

The CDR3 DNA sequence: TGCGCCAGTAGGGACGGGAGCTCCTACGAGCAGTACTTC. The encoded protein is CASRDGSSYEQYF. The chain links TRBV5-1 to TRBJ2-7, with D perhaps TRBD2 (6 bases). The CDR3 is 13 residues long. Trimming cost V 8 bases and J 0 bases, with 12 bases left between them. Germline V lookup: CDR1 SGHRS, CDR2 YFSETQ.